The subject of this entry is one T cell receptor beta chain. Its antigen is as yet unknown. The V gene's germline CDR1 is SQVTM and CDR2 ANQGSEA. V shed 3 bases and J shed 7 bases, with 10 bases lying between them. This CDR3 region has 12 residues. In the source study's methods: ImmunoSEQ yielded junction-only sequences lacking quality scores, so filtering differed. Using immunoSEQ multiplex PCR, the repertoire was profiled, and TCRdb retains in-frame clones only, with some absent. V and J calls and clone size are given by that table; D and trimming were obtained from the DNA. The data contain approximately 2,000,000 clones, just over 90% of them singletons. The source of the sample is a study of shared clonotypes between healthy human individuals. On the study more broadly: CD4 naive cells filled three plates per donor, CD4 memory three, CD8 naive two and CD8 memory one.

Study findings and constraints: A reduction in generation probabilities was seen for non-shared clonotypes relative to those shared by all four donors. Several donors shared 4.5% to 6.5% of their naive CD4 clonotypes.

It was CD45RO-negative cells, positively selected for CCR7, that made up naive CD8 cells, with terminally differentiated effector memory CD45RA+ cells excluded. This clonotype was obtained from a man between 18 and 29 years old in good health. Some clones in this sample may be carry-over from other donors' samples. Sequencing input: naive CD8+ T cells from PBMCs. The chain carries TRBV29-1 and TRBJ2-1; the D is unclear. For the CDR3, the DNA is TGCAGCGTTGAGTATGGTGGGAATGAGCAGTTCTTC. Translating it yields CSVEYGGNEQFF.